What follows are 16 T cell receptor beta chains derived from one specimen sequenced in a study of CD8+CD57+ T cells in acquired aplastic anemia. According to the study, genomic DNA was the template for TCR beta VDJ and CDR3 profiling. TCRdb reprocessed the reads with MiXCR, giving one entry per CDR3 protein. The sample shows approximately 70,000 distinct CDR3 sequences, roughly 54% of them seen only once. Sequencing used sorted CD4+, CD8+, or CD8+CD57+ T cells (not recorded which) from PBMCs. The origin of the receptors is a human donor in good health, serving as a control.

The CDR3 nucleotides are TGTGCCAGCAGTGCCGGAGACACCATATATTTT. It encodes CASSAGDTIYF. The chain joins TRBV2 to TRBJ1-3; D is unresolved. The germline CDR1 and CDR2 sequences are SNHLY and FYNNEI. The V gene lost 4 bases and the J gene lost 8 bases, with 6 bases spanning the gap. The CDR3 has 11 residues.

The chain carries TRBV24-1 and TRBJ2-7; D is unresolved. The CDR3 length is 11 residues. CDR1 and CDR2 from the germline V gene are KGHDR and SFDVKD. Trimming stripped 10 bases from V and 9 bases from J, with 15 bases between. CDR3 amino acids: CATEGLPGQYF. CDR3 nucleotide sequence: TGTGCCACTGAAGGGCTTCCCGGGCAGTACTTC.

The chain has TRBV10-2 and TRBJ2-3; TRBD2 agrees at 12 bases. CDR1 WSHSY and CDR2 SAAADI come from the germline V gene. Trimming took 4 bases from V and 5 from J; bases not matched to a gene: 7. CDR3 length: 16 residues. Here the CDR3 reads CASSAASGRGIDTQYF. DNA of the CDR3: TGCGCCAGCAGTGCGGCTAGCGGGAGGGGGATAGATACGCAGTATTTT.

This clonotype was picked up many times. V is TRBV4-1 and J is TRBJ1-1, with TRBD1 matching over 9 bases. CDR1 and CDR2 from the germline V gene are MGHRA and YSYEKL. The CDR3 length is 13 residues. With V trimmed by 4 bases and J by 8 bases, 5 bases remained unmatched. Written as DNA, the CDR3 is TGCGCCAGCAGCCCGTATACAGGGGGCGAAGCTTTCTTT. Its translation is CASSPYTGGEAFF.

The chain joins TRBV24-1 to TRBJ1-2, with a possible D match to TRBD1 (5 bases). Per the germline V gene, CDR1 is KGHDR and CDR2 is SFDVKD. The CDR3 sequence is 12 residues long. Trimming removed 4 bases from V and 8 bases from J, with 10 bases in between. The CDR3 region is CATSESGGGYTF. For the CDR3, the DNA is TGTGCCACCAGTGAGTCCGGGGGGGGCTACACCTTC.

The rearrangement uses TRBV4-1 and TRBJ2-7; no definite D call. The CDR3 has 12 amino acids. The V and J ends lost 0 bases and 7 bases respectively, with 7 bases between them. CDR1 and CDR2 (germline): MGHRA, YSYEKL. The CDR3 here is CASSQDREEQYF. CDR3 DNA: TGCGCCAGCAGCCAAGATCGAGAGGAGCAGTACTTC.

The chain joins TRBV7-8 to TRBJ1-2, with 8 nucleotides matching TRBD1. CDR1 and CDR2 from the germline V gene are SGHVS and FQNEAQ. The CDR3 totals 15 residues. After removal of 8 bases from V and 2 bases from J, the junction contained 10 bases not matched to a gene. The DNA for the CDR3 is TGTGCCAGCGCCCCACGGACAGGGCGGAACTATGGCTACACCTTC. Its translation is CASAPRTGRNYGYTF.

The chain is built from TRBV29-1 and TRBJ1-1, with unresolved D. CDR1 SQVTM and CDR2 ANQGSEA come from the germline V gene. CDR3 length: 13 amino acids. V was shortened by 1 base and J by 0 bases, with 6 bases between the two germline ends. Here the CDR3 DNA reads TGCAGCGTTGAAGTTGGTGTGAACACTGAAGCTTTCTTT. Translating it yields CSVEVGVNTEAFF.

The chain recombines TRBV6-1 with TRBJ2-7, with a possible D match to TRBD2 (6 bases). V was pared by 5 bases and J by 1 base, with 12 bases between. The germline gives CDR1 MNHNS, CDR2 SASEGT. This CDR3 contains 14 residues. As DNA, the CDR3 is TGTGCCAGCAGTCAGGAGACTAGGTCCTACGAGCAGTACTTC. Encoded protein: CASSQETRSYEQYF.

This chain joins TRBV2 and TRBJ2-7; a weak D match, TRBD2 (5 bases). Trimming shortened V by 10 bases and J by 5 bases, and 24 bases separated the two germline ends. The germline CDR1 and CDR2 sequences are SNHLY and FYNNEI. There are 15 residues in the CDR3. DNA of the CDR3: TGTGCCATCGCCCGGCGGGCGACTACCTACAACGAGCAGTACTTC. Its translation: CAIARRATTYNEQYF.

About this clonotype itself: The CDR3 does not close with the conserved phenylalanine or tryptophan, likely indicating a read error. The V and J genes are TRBV24-1 and TRBJ2-2, with D unclear. The germline gives CDR1 KGHDR, CDR2 SFDVKD. The CDR3 contains 17 residues. The CDR3 sequence is CATNDGTAYGYTGELFS. CDR3 coding DNA: TGTGCCACCAATGATGGTACAGCTTATGGCTACACCGGGGAGCTGTTTTCT.

The chain has TRBV29-1 and TRBJ2-7, with D perhaps given as TRBD1 or TRBD2 (6 bases each). From germline, CDR1 is SQVTM and CDR2 ANQGSEA. V gave up 6 bases and J gave up 2 bases, with 20 bases separating them. The CDR3 contains 15 residues. In DNA form, the CDR3 reads TGCAGCGTCGAATTAGACCCGGGGGCCGCCTACGAGCAGTACTTC. Translated: CSVELDPGAAYEQYF.

This clonotype was detected many times. The J gene is TRBJ2-2, the V gene TRBV19; 7 bases are a match to TRBD2. Looked up from germline, CDR1 is LNHDA and CDR2 is SQIVND (reference sequence). The CDR3 runs to 17 residues. Losses at the gene ends were 9 bases for V and 7 bases for J; bases not matched to a gene: 20. In nucleotides, the CDR3 is TGTGCCAGCGATACGAGCGACCGAAGATTAGCGGGCGGGGAGCTGTTTTTT. It is translated as CASDTSDRRLAGGELFF.

The gene calls are TRBV10-3 and TRBJ2-7; 8 bases match TRBD1. The CDR3 has 16 amino acids. Germline V gene lookup returns CDR1 ENHRY and CDR2 SYGVKD. Germline trimming cut 8 bases from V and 5 bases from J; bases unmatched to any gene: 17. The CDR3 DNA reads TGTGCCATCGCTAGCGTTGCAGGGGGCAACGAGGACGAGCAGTACTTC. Translation gives CAIASVAGGNEDEQYF.

This clonotype is classed as medium-sized (0.01 to 0.1%). The gene calls are TRBV12-3 or TRBV12-4 and TRBJ1-5; maybe TRBD1 (5 bases). The V end was cut by 2 bases, the J end by 5 bases, with 13 bases between. The CDR3 spans 15 residues. The CDR3 loop is CASSLKGIGYQPQHF. CDR3 coding DNA: TGTGCCAGCAGTTTAAAGGGGATCGGGTATCAGCCCCAGCATTTT.

The sample holds many counts of this clonotype. The gene calls are TRBV4-1 and TRBJ1-3; D perhaps matches TRBD1 (6 bases). This CDR3 has 16 amino acids. The V gene lost 5 bases and the J gene lost 4 bases, with 18 bases spanning the gap. The germline CDR1 and CDR2 sequences are MGHRA and YSYEKL. CDR3 region: CASSGRIGGAGNTIYF. For the CDR3, the DNA is TGCGCCAGCAGCGGACGAATAGGGGGAGCCGGAAACACCATATATTTT.